The present T cell receptor (beta chain) was sequenced within a study of T cells after yellow fever vaccination. The CDR3 sequence is 13 residues long. The V end was cut by 5 bases, the J end by 5 bases, with 10 bases between. Germline V gene data show CDR1 as SEHNR and CDR2 as FQNEAQ (reference sequence). This clonotype has ten or more counts. TCRdb called the 5' RACE reads again in MiXCR, with one record for every CDR3 protein. The data show under 150,000 distinct CDR3 sequences, 7.7% seen once. The material was CD4+ T cells sorted from PBMCs, obtained 5 days after the yellow fever booster vaccination. The source is a man aged 25 to 40 who received the YFV17D yellow fever vaccine. This chain links TRBV7-9 with TRBJ2-1; no reliable D call. The CDR3 sequence is CASSERTDNEQFF. The CDR3 nucleotides read TGTGCCAGCAGCGAACGGACCGACAATGAGCAGTTCTTC.